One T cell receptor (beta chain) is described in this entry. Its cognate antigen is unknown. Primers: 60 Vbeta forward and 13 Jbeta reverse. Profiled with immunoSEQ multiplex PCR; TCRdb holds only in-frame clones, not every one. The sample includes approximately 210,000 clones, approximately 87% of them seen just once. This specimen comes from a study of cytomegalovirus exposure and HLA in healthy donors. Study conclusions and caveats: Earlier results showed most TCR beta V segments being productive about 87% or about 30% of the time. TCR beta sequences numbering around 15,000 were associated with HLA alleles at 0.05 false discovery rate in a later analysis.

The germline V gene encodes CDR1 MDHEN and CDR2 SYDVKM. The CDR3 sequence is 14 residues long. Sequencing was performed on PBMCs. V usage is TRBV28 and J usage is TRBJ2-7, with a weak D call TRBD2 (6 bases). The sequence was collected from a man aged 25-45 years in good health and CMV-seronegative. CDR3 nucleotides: TGTGCTACCCAAGCCCAGGGACTGCGCTACGAGCAGTACTTC. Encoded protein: CATQAQGLRYEQYF.